Presented here are 24 T cell receptor beta chains from one specimen sequenced in a study of spatial heterogeneity in lung cancer (dated by TCRdb to about 2019). Library preparation employed 5' RACE. The instrument was a NextSeq 500. In-frame beta chains were kept once TCRdb had trimmed the public reads at Q25 with fastp and called clones with MiXCR. Each record represents a unique CDR3 protein, reported with the most common genes and DNA among its rows. The sample records 90,000 or so distinct CDR3 sequences, approximately 8.9% of which are singletons. The ten largest clones capture 6.9% of the sample. According to the study, the label for this sample's time point signals: sample taken at primary tumor resection. Without any cell sorting, TCR sequencing was performed on whole RNA extracted either from tumor and nontumor lung tissue or from cryopreserved PBMC samples. The sequences come from PBMCs, collected at surgery. These receptors were taken from a male donor with early-stage non-small cell lung cancer.

The sample holds a few counts of this clonotype. The V call is TRBV28, the J call TRBJ2-3; D call uncertain. The CDR3 extends over 14 amino acids. Germline CDR1 is MDHEN and CDR2 is SYDVKM. Deletions cut 5 bases from V and 2 bases from J, with 11 bases between. CDR3 in DNA: TGTGCCAGCAGTCCCCCCGGACCCACAGATACGCAGTATTTT. Encoded protein: CASSPPGPTDTQYF.

The chain recombines TRBV28 with TRBJ2-7; D might be TRBD1 (6 bases). Looked up from germline, CDR1 is MDHEN and CDR2 is SYDVKM. The CDR3 loop spans 17 amino acids. V lost 3 bases to trimming and J lost 4 bases, with 22 bases between them. For the CDR3, the DNA is TGTGCCAGCAGTTTTCCCAGACAGGAGAGTTCAAATTACGAGCAGTACTTC. Translating it yields CASSFPRQESSNYEQYF.

V and J are TRBV24-1 and TRBJ2-2; 11 nucleotides agree with TRBD2. The CDR3 sequence is 17 residues long. From germline, CDR1 is KGHDR and CDR2 SFDVKD. V was pared by 1 base and J by 3 bases, with 3 bases of the junction left unmatched. DNA for the CDR3: TGTGCCACCAGTGATTTAGGGACTAGCGGCTACACCGGGGAGCTGTTTTTT. Amino acid sequence: CATSDLGTSGYTGELFF.

In this sample, this clonotype turned up a few times. V gene TRBV6-6 combines with J gene TRBJ2-2; D is unclear. Trimming left V 2 bases short and J 8 bases short, with 15 bases between. There are 15 residues in the CDR3. CDR1 and CDR2 from the germline V gene are MNHNY and SVGAGI (reference sequence). CDR3 residues: CASSYPDPDGGELFF. Written as DNA, the CDR3 is TGTGCCAGCAGTTACCCGGATCCGGACGGGGGGGAGCTGTTTTTT.

There are many counts of this clonotype. The chain has TRBV5-1 and TRBJ2-7; a possible D gene is TRBD2 (5 bases). The CDR3 totals 14 residues. Germline V lookup: CDR1 SGHRS, CDR2 YFSETQ. Trimming took off 0 bases at V and 3 bases at J, with 10 bases between the two ends. For the CDR3, the DNA is TGCGCCAGCAGCTTGGAGGCTAGCAGCTACGAGCAGTACTTC. Translated, it gives CASSLEASSYEQYF.

The chain combines TRBV9 with TRBJ2-2; TRBD1 matches at 7 bases. CDR1 and CDR2 (germline): SGDLS, YYNGEE. The CDR3 loop spans 14 amino acids. J was trimmed by 6 bases and V by 4 bases; bases with no gene match: 6. The CDR3 DNA is TGTGCCAGCAGCCTGGACAGGTCCTCCGGGGAGCTGTTTTTT. Translating gives CASSLDRSSGELFF.

V is TRBV10-2 and J is TRBJ1-3, with no clear D. The CDR3 runs to 17 residues. Germline loops: CDR1 WSHSY, CDR2 SAAADI. V shed 6 bases and J shed 4 bases, with 22 bases lying between them. The chain's CDR3 is CASSASVSSSGGNTIYF. The CDR3 region has the DNA TGCGCCAGCAGCGCGTCGGTCAGCTCCTCTGGCGGAAACACCATATATTTT.

CDR3 sequence reads: CSVAPSGRNTGELFF. Here the CDR3 DNA reads TGCAGCGTAGCACCTAGCGGGAGAAACACCGGGGAGCTGTTTTTT. This chain connects TRBV29-1 to TRBJ2-2; 10 bases agree with TRBD2. J was trimmed by 2 bases and V by 6 bases; bases with no gene match: 6. The germline gives CDR1 SQVTM, CDR2 ANQGSEA. The CDR3 sequence is 15 residues long.

This clonotype was seen many times. The chain employs TRBV6-2 or TRBV6-3 and TRBJ1-1; TRBD1 is a possible D gene (6 bases). V lost 4 bases to trimming and J lost 0 bases, with 21 bases between them. The germline V gene has CDR1 MNHEY and CDR2 SVGEGT. The CDR3 covers 18 residues. DNA of the CDR3: TGTGCCAGCAGTTCCGACCATGGACAGCCATCCCTGAACACTGAAGCTTTCTTT. Its translation is CASSSDHGQPSLNTEAFF.

The chain recombines TRBV28 with TRBJ2-7; D perhaps matches TRBD1 (6 bases). The CDR3 consists of 14 residues. The germline V and J ends were trimmed by 5 bases and 3 bases, with 14 bases remaining between them. Germline CDR1 and CDR2: MDHEN and SYDVKM. Here the CDR3 reads CASSPAGQYYEQYF. CDR3 in DNA: TGTGCCAGCAGTCCTGCCGGACAGTACTACGAGCAGTACTTC. The full variable domain, its missing parts supplied by reference TRBV28 and TRBJ2-7, is DVKVTQSSRYLVKRTGEKVFLECVQDMDHENMFWYRQDPGLGLRLIYFSYDVKMKEKGDIPEGYSVSREKKERFSLILESASTNQTSMYLCASSPAGQYYEQYFGPGTRLTVT.

The chain couples TRBV7-9 to TRBJ1-4, with 7 bases that match TRBD1. This CDR3 has 14 residues. CDR1 is SEHNR, CDR2 FQNEAQ, per germline (reference sequence). V lost 5 bases to trimming and J lost 4 bases; unmatched junction nucleotides: 4. In nucleotides, the CDR3 is TGTGCCAGCAGCCAAGGGACAGATAATGAAAAACTGTTTTTT. Translated, it gives CASSQGTDNEKLFF. Looking up the rest from reference TRBV7-9 and TRBJ1-4 gives the full variable domain: DTGVSQNPRHKITKRGQNVTFRCDPISEHNRLYWYRQTLGQGPEFLTYFQNEAQLEKSRLLSDRFSAERPKGSFSTLEIQRTEQGDSAMYLCASSQGTDNEKLFFGSGTQLSVL.

The rearrangement links TRBV29-1 to TRBJ2-5; D is unresolved. The ends were cut back, 7 bases at V and 5 bases at J, with 8 bases in the middle. The germline gives CDR1 SQVTM, CDR2 ANQGSEA. The CDR3 loop spans 10 amino acids. The CDR3 DNA follows: TGCAGCGGGAGTTGGGAGACCCAGTACTTC. Translated: CSGSWETQYF.

This clonotype was counted only a few times. The rearrangement uses TRBV20-1 and TRBJ1-1; no definite D call. The CDR3 has 12 amino acids. V shed 3 bases and J shed 4 bases, with 9 bases lying between them. Germline-derived CDR1 and CDR2 are DFQATT and SNEGSKA (reference sequence). The DNA of the CDR3 is TGCAGTGCTAGGGGGATGAGCACTGAAGCTTTCTTT. It specifies CSARGMSTEAFF.

On this clonotype: One base away lies a much larger clone, so this may be a sequencing read error. The chain recombines TRBV5-1 with TRBJ2-3; D is tentatively TRBD1 or TRBD2 (5 bases each). The CDR3 sequence is 17 residues long. The V gene lost 0 bases and the J gene lost 2 bases, with 16 bases spanning the gap. CDR1 is SGHRS and CDR2 is YFSETQ in the germline V gene. CDR3 sequence (DNA): TGCGCCAGCAGCTTGGATCTTTGGGACCCCCACACAGATACGCAGTATTTT. This codes for CASSLDLWDPHTDTQYF.

This clonotype was seen more than once but under ten times. The chain joins TRBV2 to TRBJ1-6, with a weak D call TRBD1 (5 bases). This CDR3 is 14 amino acids long. Germline loops: CDR1 SNHLY, CDR2 FYNNEI. V was clipped by 6 bases and J by 14 bases, with 20 bases between them. CDR3 region: CASRDDSGRGTLHF. The CDR3 DNA is TGTGCCAGCAGAGACGACAGCGGGAGAGGGACCCTCCACTTT. Looking up the rest from reference TRBV2 and TRBJ1-6 gives the full variable domain: EPEVTQTPSHQVTQMGQEVILRCVPISNHLYFYWYRQILGQKVEFLVSFYNNEISEKSEIFDDQFSVERPDGSNFTLKIRSTKLEDSAMYFCASRDDSGRGTLHFGNGTRLTVT.

This clonotype showed up many times. The chain joins TRBV19 to TRBJ2-3, with 8 positions matching TRBD2. The CDR3 is made up of 16 amino acids. The junction had 6 bases not matched to a gene; V was cut back by 3 bases and J by 1 base. Germline values: CDR1 LNHDA, CDR2 SQIVND (reference sequence). The chain's CDR3 is CASSIYSGIGTDTQYF. As DNA, the CDR3 is TGTGCCAGTAGTATCTATAGCGGGATCGGCACAGATACGCAGTATTTT.

The J gene is TRBJ2-3, the V gene TRBV10-1, with TRBD2 matching 10 bases. The CDR3 is made up of 15 amino acids. Germline V gene data show CDR1 as WNHNN and CDR2 as SYGVQD (reference sequence). Trimming removed 4 bases from V and 5 bases from J; junction bases left unmatched: 6. CDR3 sequence reads: CASSASGRAGDTQYF. DNA for the CDR3: TGCGCCAGCAGTGCCAGCGGGAGGGCCGGAGATACGCAGTATTTT.

This clonotype occurred many times. The chain combines TRBV29-1 with TRBJ2-7, with a tentative D call TRBD2 (6 bases). This CDR3 contains 18 residues. The V and J ends lost 2 bases and 0 bases respectively, with 23 bases between them. The germline gives CDR1 SQVTM, CDR2 ANQGSEA. CDR3 bases: TGCAGCGTTGAATGTGGAAGCGGGCCCCGGTGGAGCTCCTACGAGCAGTACTTC. It yields the protein CSVECGSGPRWSSYEQYF.

This clonotype was detected ten times or more. This chain joins TRBV6-1 and TRBJ1-5; 7 bases line up with TRBD1. This CDR3 has 15 residues. CDR1 is MNHNS and CDR2 is SASEGT in the germline V gene. Germline trimming cut 7 bases from V and 6 bases from J; bases unmatched to any gene: 12. The CDR3 spells CASTGGGTVTQPQHF. In DNA, the CDR3 is TGTGCCAGCACGGGCGGCGGGACAGTAACTCAGCCCCAGCATTTT.

There are a few counts of this clonotype. The rearrangement joins TRBV28 to TRBJ1-2, with 9 bases aligning to TRBD1. The CDR3 is 13 residues long. V shed 3 bases, J shed 6 bases, and the junction held 2 bases outside the gene matches. The germline gives CDR1 MDHEN, CDR2 SYDVKM. CDR3 DNA: TGTGCCAGCAGTTTCGGGACAGGGAATGGCTACACCTTC. This codes for CASSFGTGNGYTF.

The V gene is TRBV29-1, the J gene TRBJ1-1, with D perhaps TRBD1 (6 bases). The V end lost 3 bases, the J end lost 3 bases, and 14 bases lay between the germline ends. The CDR3 covers 14 residues. Germline CDR1 and CDR2: SQVTM and ANQGSEA. In nucleotides, the CDR3 is TGCAGCGTTGACTCGCGGGGGGGCCACACTGAAGCTTTCTTT. Residues: CSVDSRGGHTEAFF.

A few counts support this clonotype. The chain is built from TRBV9 and TRBJ1-4; D is unresolved. The CDR3 consists of 15 residues. V lost 0 bases, J lost 1 base, and 7 bases lay in between. Per germline, CDR1 SGDLS and CDR2 YYNGEE. The CDR3 sequence: CASSVGWGTNEKLFF. CDR3 in DNA: TGTGCCAGCAGCGTAGGTTGGGGAACTAATGAAAAACTGTTTTTT.

This clonotype was seen repeatedly, ten times or more. V is TRBV6-9 and J is TRBJ2-7, with D perhaps TRBD1 (6 bases). Germline V gives CDR1 MNHGY, CDR2 SVAAGI. V was cut by 2 bases and J by 0 bases, with 14 bases left in between. The CDR3 totals 16 residues. DNA for the CDR3: TGTGCCAGCAGTTATGGTCGGAGGACAGTCTCCTACGAGCAGTACTTC. It is translated as CASSYGRRTVSYEQYF.

The rearrangement joins TRBV5-1 to TRBJ2-1; 9 bases line up with TRBD2. V gave up 0 bases and J gave up 4 bases; unmatched junction bases: 8. This CDR3 has 17 amino acids. Per the germline V gene, CDR1 is SGHRS and CDR2 is YFSETQ. The CDR3: CASSLGIRTSEYNEQFF. The CDR3 nucleotides read TGCGCCAGCAGCTTGGGTATCAGGACTAGCGAGTACAATGAGCAGTTCTTC.